This entry lists 12 T cell receptor beta chains sequenced from one sample in a study of T cell changes during pregnancy in multiple sclerosis. The assay was immunoSEQ multiplex PCR, and TCRdb's table has in-frame clones only and misses some. Seen here are approximately 63,000 clones, 91% observed once, and the top ten hold about 2.2%. The starting material was peripheral blood, obtained in the third trimester of pregnancy. These receptors all come from a female donor in good health, enrolled as a control in a pregnancy study.

V is TRBV5-1 and J is TRBJ1-1; TRBD1 aligns across 9 bases. Trimming at V came to 0 bases and at J to 1 base, leaving 10 bases not matched to a gene. The CDR3 sequence is 18 residues long. Germline CDR1 and CDR2: SGHRS and YFSETQ. In DNA form, the CDR3 reads TGCGCCAGCAGCTTGGCTCCGGGACAGGGATTGTCGAACACTGAAGCTTTCTTT. Its translation is CASSLAPGQGLSNTEAFF.

The V and J genes are TRBV29-1 and TRBJ2-3; 8 nucleotides line up with TRBD2. This CDR3 has 14 amino acids. J was trimmed by 4 bases and V by 7 bases; bases with no gene match: 10. CDR1 and CDR2 (germline): SQVTM, ANQGSEA. The CDR3 region is CSATGGSGADTQYF. Written as DNA, the CDR3 is TGCAGCGCCACGGGGGGGAGTGGGGCAGATACGCAGTATTTT.

V gene TRBV7-8 combines with J gene TRBJ1-2, with D unresolved. This CDR3 region has 13 residues. V lost 9 bases, J lost 6 bases, and 17 bases lay in between. Looked up from germline, CDR1 is SGHVS and CDR2 is FQNEAQ. CDR3 coding DNA: TGTGCCAGTACCAAGGAGGTGTCCCATGGCTACACCTTC. It specifies CASTKEVSHGYTF.

The chain employs TRBV29-1 and TRBJ2-5; D may be TRBD1 (6 bases). The CDR3 covers 13 residues. The germline V and J ends were trimmed by 7 bases and 5 bases, with 17 bases remaining between them. Germline V gene data show CDR1 as SQVTM and CDR2 as ANQGSEA. The CDR3 is CSAGAGERETQYF. CDR3 coding DNA: TGCAGCGCCGGGGCAGGGGAGAGGGAGACCCAGTACTTC.

The rearrangement links TRBV7-8 to TRBJ1-2; D is undetermined. V shed 5 bases and J shed 7 bases, with 14 bases lying between them. In germline, CDR1 is SGHVS, CDR2 FQNEAQ. The CDR3 runs to 13 residues. The CDR3 sequence is CASSPEVGGGYTF. The CDR3 DNA follows: TGTGCCAGCAGCCCAGAGGTAGGCGGTGGCTACACCTTC.

This clone occurred once. CDR3 bases: TGTGCCAGCGGGGGGGGGACAGGGAGCACAGATACGCAGTATTTT. Its translation: CASGGGTGSTDTQYF. The chain couples TRBV9 to TRBJ2-3, with 9 bases fitting TRBD1. Germline V lookup: CDR1 SGDLS, CDR2 YYNGEE. This CDR3 region has 15 residues. Trimming took 7 bases from V and 0 from J; bases not matched to a gene: 6. Drawing the rest from reference TRBV9 and TRBJ2-3, the complete variable domain is DSGVTQTPKHLITATGQRVTLRCSPRSGDLSVYWYQQSLDQGLQFLIQYYNGEERAKGNILERFSAQQFPDLHSELNLSSLELGDSALYFCASGGGTGSTDTQYFGPGTRLTVL.

The chain is built from TRBV7-6 and TRBJ2-7; TRBD2 matches 8 bases. V gave up 0 bases and J gave up 3 bases; unmatched junction bases: 7. CDR1 and CDR2 from the germline V gene are SGHVS and FNYEAQ. The CDR3 is 16 amino acids. CDR3 region: CASSLASGLGVYEQYF. CDR3 in DNA: TGTGCCAGCAGCTTAGCGTCGGGACTAGGGGTCTACGAGCAGTACTTC.

The rearrangement links TRBV10-3 to TRBJ1-6; 7 bases fit TRBD1. The CDR3 runs to 13 residues. J gave up 6 bases and V 9 bases, and 5 bases lay outside the gene matches. Germline V lookup: CDR1 ENHRY, CDR2 SYGVKD. Here the CDR3 reads CAIHRDSNSPLHF. The CDR3 DNA reads TGTGCCATACACCGGGACAGTAATTCACCCCTCCACTTT.

This chain uses TRBV19 with TRBJ2-2; 8 positions agree with TRBD1. Germline loops: CDR1 LNHDA, CDR2 SQIVND (reference sequence). V lost 5 bases to trimming and J lost 5 bases; unmatched junction nucleotides: 7. The CDR3 extends over 15 amino acids. The DNA for the CDR3 is TGTGCCAGTAGTGGGCAGGGGGCTTTTACCGGGGAGCTGTTTTTT. It translates to CASSGQGAFTGELFF.

V is TRBV2 and J is TRBJ2-7, with TRBD1 matching 7 bases. The length of the CDR3 is 14 residues. CDR1 and CDR2 (germline): SNHLY, FYNNEI. V gave up 7 bases and J gave up 2 bases; unmatched junction bases: 8. The CDR3: CASMIGTAPYEQYF. The CDR3 nucleotides read TGTGCCAGCATGATAGGGACAGCTCCCTACGAGCAGTACTTC. The entire variable domain, with the rest obtained from reference TRBV2 and TRBJ2-7, is as follows: EPEVTQTPSHQVTQMGQEVILRCVPISNHLYFYWYRQILGQKVEFLVSFYNNEISEKSEIFDDQFSVERPDGSNFTLKIRSTKLEDSAMYFCASMIGTAPYEQYFGPGTRLTVT.

The rearrangement links TRBV27 to TRBJ2-7; 7 bases are a match to TRBD1. V shed 5 bases and J 5 bases; nucleotides not matched to a gene: 12. Germline V lookup: CDR1 MNHEY, CDR2 SMNVEV (reference sequence). This CDR3 comprises 15 residues. The CDR3 DNA follows: TGTGCCAGCAGTCCTATGGACAGGCTCACTCACGAGCAGTACTTC. Translated, it gives CASSPMDRLTHEQYF.

This sequence joins TRBV2 and TRBJ2-1; 7 nucleotides line up with TRBD2. The CDR3 contains 15 residues. Germline V gene sequence: CDR1 SNHLY, CDR2 FYNNEI. The trim removed 7 bases at V and 0 bases at J, leaving 6 bases unmatched. The CDR3 loop reads CASTPGGISYNEQFF. In DNA, the CDR3 is TGTGCCAGCACCCCGGGGGGAATCTCCTACAATGAGCAGTTCTTC. Combining the CDR3 with reference TRBV2 and TRBJ2-1 gives the whole variable domain EPEVTQTPSHQVTQMGQEVILRCVPISNHLYFYWYRQILGQKVEFLVSFYNNEISEKSEIFDDQFSVERPDGSNFTLKIRSTKLEDSAMYFCASTPGGISYNEQFFGPGTRLTVL.